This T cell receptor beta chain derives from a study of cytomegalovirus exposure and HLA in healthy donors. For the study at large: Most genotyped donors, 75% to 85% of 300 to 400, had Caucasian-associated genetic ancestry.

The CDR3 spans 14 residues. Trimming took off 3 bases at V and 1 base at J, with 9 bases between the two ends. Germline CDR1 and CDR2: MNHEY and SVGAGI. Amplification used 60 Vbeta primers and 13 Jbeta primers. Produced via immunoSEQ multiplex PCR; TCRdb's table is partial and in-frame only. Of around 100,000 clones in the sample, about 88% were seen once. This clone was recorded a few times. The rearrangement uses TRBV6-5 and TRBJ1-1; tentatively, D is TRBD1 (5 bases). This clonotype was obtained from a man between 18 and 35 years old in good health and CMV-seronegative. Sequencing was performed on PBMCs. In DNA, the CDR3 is TGTGCCAGCAGTTATCACAGGTCGAACACTGAAGCTTTCTTT. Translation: CASSYHRSNTEAFF.